This T cell receptor beta chain is from a study of shared clonotypes between healthy human individuals (TCRdb year 2020). Notes on the research overall: A couple of women and a few men aged 18 to 49 years were included in the cohort. For each donor, CD4 naive and CD4 memory were each given three plates, CD8 naive was given two plates, and CD8 memory was given one plate. To estimate repertoire size and how much clonotype sharing occurs between individuals, the study deeply sequenced the blood TCR repertoires of five or six healthy adults. Libraries were prepared and TCR repertoires were sequenced by different laboratories using diverse techniques, in order to increase sequencing depth and limit assay-specific biases. Each donor's leukapheresis produced roughly between roughly 0.85 and 9.5 billion PBMCs. Study-wide conclusions, independent of this receptor: About 5% of naive CD4, approximately 3.7% of naive CD8, 2.3% of memory CD4, and approximately 0.39% of memory CD8 clonotypes were shared across a few donors. Compared with non-shared clonotypes, clonotypes shared by all four sorted-subset donors had higher generation probabilities. Sampling was limited to blood, and TCR repertoires in tissue likely differ from TCR repertoires in blood. Based on pairwise subsampling, the degree of clonotype sharing among donors was expected to be affected by sequencing depth. Because the study included a small number of donors, the genetic and exposure-history diversity represented was limited. Even with the large sequencing depth, rarefaction of the sorted-subset datasets indicated that sequencing was incomplete. Larger estimated clonotype richness was generally found for naive subsets than for memory subsets.

The CDR3, from cysteine to phenylalanine, totals 14 residues. Just the 42-base CDR3 DNA is kept, in frame starting at base 1. The germline V gene specifies SGHAT as CDR1 and FQNNGV as CDR2. The germline ends are 13 bases apart after V is trimmed by 5 bases and J by 2 bases. With respect to this clone: The target of this receptor is not known. Base-call qualities are not available, and no considerably larger clone is one nucleotide away.

Donors were healthy HIV-negative adults with no recently reported acute infections or vaccinations. All donors were Caucasian adults living in Nashville, Tennessee, USA. CD4+ T cells were enriched by magnetic negative selection; naive cells were then positively selected on CD45RA, and the negative fraction formed the memory subset. Blood was obtained by leukapheresis, after which PBMCs were separated by Ficoll-Histopaque density gradient centrifugation and cryopreserved in liquid nitrogen vapor phase. Analytical flow cytometry was used to check the purity and quantity of every magnetically sorted T cell population. Each sorted fraction had its genomic DNA isolated and then quantified by UV absorbance on a Nanodrop 2000c. TCR CDR3 regions were amplified from genomic DNA by multiplex PCR using the deep immunoSEQ assay. Genomic DNA extracted from each cell subset was distributed evenly over all wells of several immunoSEQ 96-well plates, and each plate served as one replicate. For sorted subsets, 200 to 250 ng of genomic DNA, equivalent to some 33,000 T cell genomes, went into each replicate PCR. The purified libraries were quantified using a Qubit 3.0 fluorometer, sized with a Bioanalyzer 2100, and then quantified again using the KAPA Library Quantification kit. A separate single-read 150-cycle Illumina NextSeq 550 flow cell was used to sequence each immunoSEQ 96-well plate. In the paper's pipeline: Because only junctional sequences without quality scores were contained in the immunoSEQ output, filtering matching that applied to full-length reads could not be performed. To assign V/J genes and CDR3, sequences were annotated using PyIR, a Python wrapper for IgBLAST v1.9, with IMGT germline references. Reads were removed for weak V/J assignments (E-value above 1e-6), missing CDR3, stop codons, out-of-frame junctions, or ambiguous translated residues. V3J clonotypes were defined as sequences sharing an identical inferred V gene, J gene, and CDR3 amino acid sequence. To compute the percentage overlap between repertoires, the number of shared unique clonotypes was divided by the size of the smaller repertoire. Richness of each repertoire was evaluated using RTK rarefaction, the Chao1 estimator, and Recon v2.1 estimates of unobserved clonotypes. OLGA was used to compute generation probabilities for all TCRbeta clonotypes that the gDNA method yielded from a handful of donors. As stored in TCRdb, this immuneACCESS dataset retains in-frame rearrangements with V and J assigned. A fraction of the clones does not appear; measured against another copy, unresolved V genes explain less than half of the discrepancy, and the remainder lacks a known reason. The DNA was the basis for D and trimming; V, J and clone size are from that table. Across this sample there are 330,000 or so clones, with 73% seen only once. 10% of the sample rests with the top ten.

This sequence uses TRBV11-2 and TRBJ2-7; the D gene could be TRBD1 or TRBD2, each one agreeing over 5 bases. Source material: memory CD4+ T cells sorted from blood. The sample's cell subset or site label, decoded: CD45RA-negative fraction. The clonotype was recovered from a man aged 30 to 39 in good health. The nucleotide sequence is TGTGCCAGCAGCCCTACACCGGGGCCCTACGAGCAGTACTTC. It translates as CASSPTPGPYEQYF. Joined to the reference TRBV11-2 and TRBJ2-7 proteins, this CDR3 gives the full variable domain: EAGVAQSPRYKIIEKRQSVAFWCNPISGHATLYWYQQILGQGPKLLIQFQNNGVVDDSQLPKDRFSAERLKGVDSTLKIQPAKLEDSAVYLCASSPTPGPYEQYFGPGTRLTVT.